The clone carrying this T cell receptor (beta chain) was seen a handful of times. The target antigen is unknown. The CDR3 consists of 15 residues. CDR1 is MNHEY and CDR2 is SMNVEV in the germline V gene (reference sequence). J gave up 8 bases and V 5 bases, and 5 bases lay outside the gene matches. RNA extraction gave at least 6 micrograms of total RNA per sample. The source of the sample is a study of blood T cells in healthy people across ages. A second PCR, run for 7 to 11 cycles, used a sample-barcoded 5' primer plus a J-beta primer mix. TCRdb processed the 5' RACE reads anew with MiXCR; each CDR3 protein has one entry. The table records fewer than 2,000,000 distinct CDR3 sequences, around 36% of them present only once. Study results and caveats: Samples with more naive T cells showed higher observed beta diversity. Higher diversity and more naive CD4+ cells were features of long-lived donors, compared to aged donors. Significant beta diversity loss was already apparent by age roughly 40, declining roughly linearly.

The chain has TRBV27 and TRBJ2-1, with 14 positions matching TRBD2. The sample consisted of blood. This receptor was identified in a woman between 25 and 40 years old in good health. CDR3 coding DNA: TGTGCCAGCAGTCCCGGGACTAGCGGGAGTTATGAGCAGTTCTTC. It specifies CASSPGTSGSYEQFF.